A single sample is the source of the 15 T cell receptor beta chains below, sequenced in a study of T cell repertoires in cytomegalovirus infection. Their antigens remain unidentified. Using its own MiXCR run on the reads, TCRdb lists one record per CDR3 protein. Of about 83,000 distinct CDR3 sequences listed, approximately 30% are singletons. The specimen comprised CD8+ T cells from cultured PBMCs, sampled from culture after CMV antigen stimulation. The receptor set was obtained from a human donor in good health (CMV status not recorded). Some clones in this sample may be carry-over from other donors' samples.

At least ten counts were recorded for this clonotype. The gene calls are TRBV7-2 and TRBJ1-2; D is unresolved. The germline V gene encodes CDR1 SGHTA and CDR2 FQGNSA. This CDR3 spans 14 amino acids. Trimming pared 0 bases from V and 4 bases from J, leaving 9 bases between. DNA of the CDR3: TGTGCCAGCAGCTTAGCGGGCAGGCTCTATGGCTACACCTTC. This codes for CASSLAGRLYGYTF. Based on the CDR3 plus reference TRBV7-2 and TRBJ1-2, the full variable domain is GAGVSQSPSNKVTEKGKDVELRCDPISGHTALYWYRQSLGQGLEFLIYFQGNSAPDKSGLPSDRFSAERTGGSVSTLTIQRTQQEDSAVYLCASSLAGRLYGYTFGSGTRLTVV.

This chain joins TRBV29-1 and TRBJ1-3; TRBD1 matches at 8 bases. From germline, CDR1 is SQVTM and CDR2 ANQGSEA. J lost 3 bases, V lost 0 bases, and 7 bases had no gene match. This CDR3 contains 16 residues. CDR3 amino acids: CSVEDVATGDGNTIYF. As DNA, the CDR3 is TGCAGCGTTGAAGATGTGGCGACAGGGGATGGAAACACCATATATTTT.

In this sample, this clonotype turned up many times. This chain links TRBV7-2 with TRBJ1-1, with D possibly TRBD1 on 6 matching bases. CDR3 length: 13 amino acids. Germline loops: CDR1 SGHTA, CDR2 FQGNSA. The V end lost 3 bases, the J end lost 3 bases, and 8 bases lay between the germline ends. In nucleotides, the CDR3 is TGTGCCAGCAGCTTGAACAGGGACACTGAAGCTTTCTTT. It encodes CASSLNRDTEAFF.

This clonotype appeared a few times. The rearrangement links TRBV7-9 to TRBJ2-2; 9 bases agree with TRBD2. Trimming removed 2 bases from V and 0 bases from J; junction bases left unmatched: 4. The CDR3 runs 17 residues. From germline, CDR1 is SEHNR and CDR2 FQNEAQ (reference sequence). The CDR3 loop reads CASSLSAGGANTGELFF. CDR3 DNA: TGTGCCAGCAGCTTATCAGCGGGGGGCGCGAACACCGGGGAGCTGTTTTTT.

The chain's CDR3 is CASSALWDSYNSPLHF. The CDR3 DNA follows: TGTGCCAGCAGTGCCTTATGGGACTCCTATAATTCACCCCTCCACTTT. The gene calls are TRBV27 and TRBJ1-6; D gene ambiguous. The V end lost 5 bases, the J end lost 0 bases, and 11 bases lay between the germline ends. The CDR3 loop spans 16 amino acids. Germline V gives CDR1 MNHEY, CDR2 SMNVEV (reference sequence).

V gene TRBV24-1 combines with J gene TRBJ1-1; D gene uncertain. Germline values: CDR1 KGHDR, CDR2 SFDVKD. CDR3 length: 14 amino acids. Trimming left V 3 bases short and J 3 bases short, with 10 bases between. The CDR3 DNA reads as TGTGCCACCAGTGATCCTTGGGCGGACACTGAAGCTTTCTTT. Translated, it gives CATSDPWADTEAFF.

This clonotype appeared many times. This chain joins TRBV20-1 and TRBJ2-5; D is possibly TRBD2 (6 bases). Germline V gene data show CDR1 as DFQATT and CDR2 as SNEGSKA (reference sequence). Trimming cost V 5 bases and J 4 bases, with 20 bases left between them. The CDR3 extends over 15 amino acids. The CDR3 coding sequence is TGCAGTGCTGCCCTCGGGGCGGGGTGGGGAGAGACCCAGTACTTC. Protein: CSAALGAGWGETQYF.

This clonotype was recorded many times. The CDR3 bases are TGTGCCAGCAGTTTATCAGGGAGCTCTGGAAACACCATATATTTT. Its protein product is CASSLSGSSGNTIYF. This chain uses TRBV27 with TRBJ1-3, with no clear D. Germline V gives CDR1 MNHEY, CDR2 SMNVEV (reference sequence). The CDR3 totals 15 residues. Trimming removed 0 bases from V and 0 bases from J, with 6 bases in between.

The gene calls are TRBV2 and TRBJ2-7; D not resolved. V lost 6 bases and J 4 bases, leaving 10 bases between the germline ends. CDR1 is SNHLY, CDR2 FYNNEI, per germline. This CDR3 has 12 residues. The CDR3 is CASSLGVYEQYF. The CDR3 DNA follows: TGTGCCAGCAGCCTTGGGGTATACGAGCAGTACTTC.

The CDR3 coding sequence is TGTGCCAGCAGTCCTGGACTAGTCTACGAGCAGTACTTC. It yields the protein CASSPGLVYEQYF. The chain is built from TRBV7-6 and TRBJ2-7, with TRBD2 matching 7 bases. V trimming: 6 bases; J trimming: 3 bases; junction bases outside the gene matches: 5. Germline V gene data show CDR1 as SGHVS and CDR2 as FNYEAQ. The CDR3 runs 13 residues. Supplemented by reference TRBV7-6 and TRBJ2-7, the full variable domain reads GAGVSQSPRYKVTKRGQDVALRCDPISGHVSLYWYRQALGQGPEFLTYFNYEAQQDKSGLPNDRFSAERPEGSISTLTIQRTEQRDSAMYRCASSPGLVYEQYFGPGTRLTVT.

The chain's CDR3 is CASNPWRGYTDTQYF. The CDR3 nucleotides are TGTGCCAGCAACCCCTGGCGGGGGTACACAGATACGCAGTATTTT. This chain uses TRBV7-6 with TRBJ2-3; 7 nucleotides align to TRBD2. CDR3 length: 15 amino acids. CDR1 SGHVS and CDR2 FNYEAQ come from the germline V gene. Trimming removed 7 bases from V and 2 bases from J; junction bases left unmatched: 9. The variable domain in full, with the rest retrieved from reference TRBV7-6 and TRBJ2-3, is GAGVSQSPRYKVTKRGQDVALRCDPISGHVSLYWYRQALGQGPEFLTYFNYEAQQDKSGLPNDRFSAERPEGSISTLTIQRTEQRDSAMYRCASNPWRGYTDTQYFGPGTRLTVL.

This clonotype occurred a few times. This rearrangement joins TRBV10-3 to TRBJ1-4, with D unresolved. V lost 6 bases, J lost 3 bases, and 14 bases lay in between. Per the germline V gene, CDR1 is ENHRY and CDR2 is SYGVKD. The CDR3 contains 15 residues. Here the CDR3 reads CAISDSRASNEKLFF. The CDR3 coding sequence is TGTGCCATCAGCGACTCAAGGGCGTCTAATGAAAAACTGTTTTTT.

The chain is built from TRBV7-7 and TRBJ2-1, with D perhaps matching TRBD1 or TRBD2 (5 bases each). Germline assignment: CDR1 SSHAT and CDR2 FNYEAQ (reference sequence). V gave up 5 bases and J gave up 9 bases, with 14 bases separating them. This CDR3 has 13 residues. The CDR3 sequence is CASSEGQVSEQFF. The CDR3 DNA reads TGTGCCAGCAGCGAGGGGCAGGTCAGTGAGCAGTTCTTC.

The genes are TRBV12-3 or TRBV12-4 and TRBJ1-1; TRBD1 is a possible D gene (6 bases). The CDR3 has 14 residues. V gave up 1 base and J gave up 5 bases, with 11 bases separating them. The CDR3 nucleotides read TGTGCCAGCAGTTTAGATTACAGGGTGACTGAAGCTTTCTTT. Protein sequence: CASSLDYRVTEAFF.

The rearrangement joins TRBV28 to TRBJ2-1; D gene ambiguous. The CDR3 has 15 amino acids. Germline loops: CDR1 MDHEN, CDR2 SYDVKM. V dropped 3 bases and J dropped 4 bases, with 13 bases sitting between them. The CDR3 loop is CASSLTPSAYNEQFF. The CDR3 region has the DNA TGTGCCAGCAGTTTGACCCCCTCGGCGTACAATGAGCAGTTCTTC.